The 16 T cell receptor beta chains below all came from one sample that was sequenced in a study of blood T cell repertoires in COVID-19. Sequencing used immunoSEQ multiplex PCR; TCRdb keeps in-frame clones, though not all of them. The sample shows around 190,000 clones, 85% of them seen only once. The sequenced sample consisted of peripheral blood. These receptor sequences come from an older woman with acute or convalescent COVID-19.

V and J are TRBV5-1 and TRBJ2-1, with 16 bases matching TRBD2. The J segment lost 7 bases and the V segment lost 2 bases, leaving 15 bases of the junction unmatched. There are 20 residues in the CDR3. Per the germline V gene, CDR1 is SGHRS and CDR2 is YFSETQ. CDR3 bases: TGCGCCAGCAGCTTCATACCGGGACTAGCGGGAGGGCCCAGATCTAATGAGCAGTTCTTC. As protein: CASSFIPGLAGGPRSNEQFF.

V gene TRBV6-5 combines with J gene TRBJ1-1, with a tentative D call TRBD1 (6 bases). CDR1 is MNHEY, CDR2 SVGAGI, per germline. The V and J ends lost 5 bases and 0 bases respectively, with 13 bases between them. CDR3 length: 15 amino acids. This chain's CDR3 is CASSKPGQLNTEAFF. DNA for the CDR3: TGTGCCAGCAGTAAACCGGGACAACTGAACACTGAAGCTTTCTTT.

This chain connects TRBV12-3 or TRBV12-4 to TRBJ2-1; D is unresolved. The V gene lost 8 bases and the J gene lost 6 bases, with 8 bases spanning the gap. The length of the CDR3 is 11 residues. The CDR3 region has the DNA TGTGCCAGCTCTGACTTCAATGAGCAGTTCTTC. It codes for CASSDFNEQFF.

V usage is TRBV29-1 and J usage is TRBJ1-5; tentative D call: TRBD1 (6 bases). This CDR3 is built from 16 residues. Germline V gene sequence: CDR1 SQVTM, CDR2 ANQGSEA. Trimming left V 0 bases short and J 3 bases short, with 15 bases between. The CDR3 DNA reads TGCAGCGTTGAAGATATATGGACAGTTCCCAATCAGCCCCAGCATTTT. It is translated as CSVEDIWTVPNQPQHF.

The rearrangement joins TRBV6-5 to TRBJ2-7; TRBD1 is a possible D gene (6 bases). Germline V CDR1 and CDR2: MNHEY, SVGAGI. V was pared by 7 bases and J by 3 bases, with 19 bases between. The CDR3 loop spans 15 amino acids. CDR3 region: CASNKGQTINYEQYV. CDR3 sequence (DNA): TGTGCCAGCAACAAAGGACAGACAATTAACTACGAGCAGTACGTC.

This clone was counted between two and nine times. The rearrangement uses TRBV6-1 and TRBJ1-5, with D possibly being TRBD1 (6 bases). V shed 1 base and J shed 6 bases, with 16 bases lying between them. The CDR3 loop spans 16 amino acids. Germline CDR1 is MNHNS and CDR2 is SASEGT. CDR3 sequence reads: CASSEGWKGDSQPQHF. The CDR3 DNA is TGTGCCAGCAGTGAAGGGTGGAAGGGGGATTCTCAGCCCCAGCATTTT.

The chain is built from TRBV5-4 and TRBJ2-1; perhaps TRBD2 as D (6 bases). In germline, CDR1 is SGHNT, CDR2 YYREEE (reference sequence). Trimming took off 0 bases at V and 0 bases at J, with 10 bases between the two ends. CDR3 size: 16 residues. Here the CDR3 reads CASSLAGGGSYNEQFF. The CDR3 DNA sequence: TGTGCCAGCAGCTTGGCCGGGGGAGGCTCCTACAATGAGCAGTTCTTC.

The table lists this clone with a count of one. This rearrangement joins TRBV19 to TRBJ1-3; D is undetermined. V gave up 0 bases and J gave up 4 bases, with 19 bases separating them. Germline V lookup: CDR1 LNHDA, CDR2 SQIVND (reference sequence). CDR3 size: 18 residues. CDR3 in DNA: TGTGCCAGTAGTATAGATCTATACGGGAGGAGGGCCGGAAACACCATATATTTT. This encodes CASSIDLYGRRAGNTIYF.

The J gene is TRBJ2-7, the V gene TRBV19, with TRBD1 identical over 8 bases. Per the germline V gene, CDR1 is LNHDA and CDR2 is SQIVND (reference sequence). Losses at the gene ends were 6 bases for V and 3 bases for J; bases not matched to a gene: 10. The CDR3 is 15 residues long. In DNA, the CDR3 is TGTGCCAGTAGCCTTGGACAGGGCGGCTACTACGAGCAGTACTTC. Residues: CASSLGQGGYYEQYF. Complete variable domain (other parts from reference TRBV19 and TRBJ2-7): DGGITQSPKYLFRKEGQNVTLSCEQNLNHDAMYWYRQDPGQGLRLIYYSQIVNDFQKGDIAEGYSVSREKKESFPLTVTSAQKNPTAFYLCASSLGQGGYYEQYFGPGTRLTVT.

V is TRBV5-6 and J is TRBJ1-5, with D possibly being TRBD1 (5 bases). The CDR3 extends over 15 amino acids. The V end lost 2 bases, the J end lost 4 bases, and 13 bases lay between the germline ends. The germline V gene encodes CDR1 SGHDT and CDR2 YYEEEE. CDR3 region: CASSFGSGINQPQHF. The CDR3 bases are TGTGCCAGCAGCTTCGGATCAGGGATTAATCAGCCCCAGCATTTT.

The chain couples TRBV5-1 to TRBJ2-6, with D perhaps matching TRBD1 (6 bases). Germline V gene lookup returns CDR1 SGHRS and CDR2 YFSETQ. The V end lost 2 bases, the J end lost 2 bases, and 11 bases lay between the germline ends. The CDR3 extends over 16 amino acids. The DNA of the CDR3 is TGCGCCAGCAGCTTTGGCCCAGGGGCTGGGGCCAACGTCCTGACTTTC. Amino acid sequence: CASSFGPGAGANVLTF. Together with reference TRBV5-1 and TRBJ2-6, the CDR3 gives the full variable domain: KAGVTQTPRYLIKTRGQQVTLSCSPISGHRSVSWYQQTPGQGLQFLFEYFSETQRNKGNFPGRFSGRQFSNSRSEMNVSTLELGDSALYLCASSFGPGAGANVLTFGAGSRLTVL.

The CDR3 sequence: CASSEPGWARGYTF. In nucleotides, the CDR3 is TGTGCCAGCAGTGAACCAGGGTGGGCGAGAGGCTACACCTTC. The chain joins TRBV6-1 to TRBJ1-2; TRBD1 might be the D (5 bases). This CDR3 has 14 amino acids. V gave up 2 bases and J gave up 8 bases, with 15 bases separating them. Per germline, CDR1 MNHNS and CDR2 SASEGT.

The chain combines TRBV24-1 with TRBJ2-1, with 8 bases lining up with TRBD1. The germline V gene encodes CDR1 KGHDR and CDR2 SFDVKD. The CDR3 contains 11 residues. V shed 9 bases and J 12 bases; nucleotides not matched to a gene: 6. The chain's CDR3 is CATGRGTGQFF. The CDR3, as DNA: TGTGCCACCGGACGAGGGACAGGGCAGTTCTTC.

This clone was observed once. The chain employs TRBV23-1 and TRBJ2-3; D is perhaps TRBD1 (5 bases). TRBV23-1 is identified as an open reading frame with a role that is uncertain. The CDR3 is 12 amino acids. V gave up 7 bases and J gave up 7 bases, with 12 bases separating them. CDR3 nucleotides: TGCGCCAGCAACCAGGGATATAATACGCAGTATTTT. Amino acid sequence: CASNQGYNTQYF.

The chain joins TRBV6-1 to TRBJ1-1; no reliable D call. V was trimmed by 2 bases and J by 11 bases, leaving 12 bases between them. This CDR3 region has 12 residues. Germline values: CDR1 MNHNS, CDR2 SASEGT. The chain's CDR3 is CASSEIGSSAFF. CDR3 DNA: TGTGCCAGCAGTGAAATCGGGTCTAGCGCTTTCTTT.

This clone was found once. This sequence joins TRBV12-1 and TRBJ2-3; TRBD2 is the table's D call and was not checked against the DNA. TRBV12-1 is a listed pseudogene. The CDR3 consists of 18 residues. The CDR3 loop reads CASSSRLAGQTSTDTQYF. DNA for the CDR3: TGTGCCAGCAGCTCAAGACTAGCGGGGCAGACTAGCACAGATACGCAGTATTTT.